This entry lists 18 T cell receptor beta chains sequenced from one sample in a study of radiotherapy plus CTLA-4 blockade in lung cancer. Measured with immunoSEQ multiplex PCR; TCRdb has only the in-frame clones, and not every one. Of tens of thousands of clones in the sample, more than 75% were seen once. The sample here was peripheral blood, taken from a patient treated with radiotherapy plus ipilimumab. These receptors came from a human donor with non-small cell lung cancer that progressed on radiotherapy plus ipilimumab.

The chain joins TRBV7-2 to TRBJ1-6; D ambiguous. Germline V gene sequence: CDR1 SGHTA, CDR2 FQGNSA. Trimming shortened V by 3 bases and J by 9 bases, and 6 bases separated the two germline ends. CDR3 size: 12 residues. CDR3 residues: CASSFPGSPLHF. CDR3 DNA: TGTGCCAGCAGCTTTCCCGGTTCACCCCTCCACTTT. Combining the CDR3 with reference TRBV7-2 and TRBJ1-6 gives the whole variable domain GAGVSQSPSNKVTEKGKDVELRCDPISGHTALYWYRQSLGQGLEFLIYFQGNSAPDKSGLPSDRFSAERTGGSVSTLTIQRTQQEDSAVYLCASSFPGSPLHFGNGTRLTVT.

The J gene is TRBJ2-7, the V gene TRBV7-9; the D gene is possibly TRBD1 (5 bases). V was cut by 1 base and J by 9 bases, with 10 bases left in between. CDR1 is SEHNR, CDR2 FQNEAQ, per germline (reference sequence). The CDR3 is 12 residues long. The CDR3: CASSLVGAAQYF. The DNA of the CDR3 is TGTGCCAGCAGCTTAGTAGGGGCCGCGCAGTACTTC. Combining the CDR3 with reference TRBV7-9 and TRBJ2-7 gives the whole variable domain DTGVSQNPRHKITKRGQNVTFRCDPISEHNRLYWYRQTLGQGPEFLTYFQNEAQLEKSRLLSDRFSAERPKGSFSTLEIQRTEQGDSAMYLCASSLVGAAQYFGPGTRLTVT.

V is TRBV5-1 and J is TRBJ2-3; possibly TRBD1 or TRBD2 for D (6 bases each). The length of the CDR3 is 18 residues. Germline V CDR1 and CDR2: SGHRS, YFSETQ. Trimming cost V 0 bases and J 1 base, with 18 bases left between them. CDR3 sequence reads: CASSLGHRGAARTDTQYF. As DNA, the CDR3 is TGCGCCAGCAGCTTGGGACATAGGGGGGCGGCCCGCACAGATACGCAGTATTTT.

A few counts support this clone. The chain is built from TRBV20-1 and TRBJ1-1, with a weak D call TRBD1 (6 bases). CDR1 and CDR2 from the germline V gene are DFQATT and SNEGSKA (reference sequence). V lost 5 bases, J lost 7 bases, and 11 bases lay in between. The CDR3 spans 11 residues. CDR3 sequence: CSAGRTVEAFF. The CDR3 DNA reads as TGCAGTGCTGGAAGGACAGTTGAAGCTTTCTTT.

This clone was found a few times. The chain recombines TRBV19 with TRBJ2-2; 10 nucleotides align to TRBD1. The V gene end was trimmed by 6 bases and the J gene end by 7 bases; junction bases not matched to a gene: 11. Germline CDR1 LNHDA, CDR2 SQIVND (reference sequence). The CDR3 is 16 residues long. For the CDR3, the DNA is TGTGCCAGTAGCCGACCGGGACAGGGGACGGGCGGGGAGCTGTTTTTT. This sequence encodes CASSRPGQGTGGELFF.

The chain carries TRBV5-4 and TRBJ1-4; D possibly corresponds to TRBD1 (5 bases). Per the germline V gene, CDR1 is SGHNT and CDR2 is YYREEE (reference sequence). There are 14 residues in the CDR3. Trimming shortened V by 0 bases and J by 8 bases, and 11 bases separated the two germline ends. CDR3 DNA: TGTGCCAGCAGCTTGGAACCCCAGGGAGAAAAACTGTTTTTT. Translation: CASSLEPQGEKLFF.

The chain carries TRBV5-1 and TRBJ2-2, with TRBD1 matching 8 bases. This CDR3 is built from 17 residues. Germline trimming cut 0 bases from V and 4 bases from J; bases unmatched to any gene: 8. Germline V gives CDR1 SGHRS, CDR2 YFSETQ. CDR3 coding DNA: TGCGCCAGCAGCTTGGGACCGGGACAGGCTAGCACCGGGGAGCTGTTTTTT. Translating it yields CASSLGPGQASTGELFF.

The V call is TRBV18, the J call TRBJ2-3, with 7 nucleotides matching TRBD1. Germline V CDR1 and CDR2: KGHSH, LQKENI. Unmatched junction bases numbered 6, after V lost 4 bases and J lost 2 bases. CDR3 size: 15 residues. The CDR3 spells CASSLDRDPTDTQYF. CDR3 DNA sequence: TGTGCCAGCTCACTTGACAGGGACCCCACAGATACGCAGTATTTT.

This clone was observed a few times. The chain is built from TRBV11-3 and TRBJ2-1; TRBD2 aligns across 8 bases. Germline CDR1 and CDR2: SGHNT and YENEEA. This CDR3 spans 15 amino acids. V lost 0 bases and J lost 8; bases outside the gene matches: 6. The CDR3 reads CASSLEFSGKYEQFF. CDR3 DNA: TGTGCCAGCAGCTTAGAATTTAGCGGGAAGTATGAGCAGTTCTTC.

V is TRBV7-2 and J is TRBJ1-2; TRBD1 might be the D (6 bases). CDR3 length: 16 residues. Germline CDR1 and CDR2: SGHTA and FQGNSA. Trimming removed 1 base from V and 4 bases from J, with 16 bases in between. CDR3 bases: TGTGCCAGCAGCTTAGTTGGGGGCGCGAATTCCTATGGCTACACCTTC. Translation gives CASSLVGGANSYGYTF.

This chain links TRBV5-1 with TRBJ1-5; 11 nucleotides agree with TRBD1. The CDR3 spans 15 residues. CDR1 is SGHRS and CDR2 is YFSETQ in the germline V gene. J gave up 7 bases and V 2 bases, and 5 bases lay outside the gene matches. This CDR3 is CASSLGTGGPQPQHF. CDR3 bases: TGCGCCAGCAGCTTAGGGACAGGGGGTCCCCAGCCCCAGCATTTT.

CDR3 residues: CASSSGTDNYEQYF. CDR3 nucleotide sequence: TGTGCCAGTAGTAGCGGGACAGATAATTACGAGCAGTACTTC. This sequence joins TRBV19 and TRBJ2-7; TRBD1 might be the D (7 bases). The CDR3 is 14 amino acids. V lost 4 bases and J lost 4, with 14 bases in between. Germline values: CDR1 LNHDA, CDR2 SQIVND (reference sequence).

The rearrangement uses TRBV5-1 and TRBJ1-1, with D perhaps TRBD1 (5 bases). Germline CDR1 is SGHRS and CDR2 is YFSETQ. This CDR3 region has 13 residues. V was clipped by 1 base and J by 3 bases, with 7 bases between them. The chain's CDR3 is CASSLTGYTEAFF. DNA for the CDR3: TGCGCCAGCAGCTTGACAGGATACACTGAAGCTTTCTTT. The entire variable domain, with the rest obtained from reference TRBV5-1 and TRBJ1-1, is as follows: KAGVTQTPRYLIKTRGQQVTLSCSPISGHRSVSWYQQTPGQGLQFLFEYFSETQRNKGNFPGRFSGRQFSNSRSEMNVSTLELGDSALYLCASSLTGYTEAFFGQGTRLTVV.

The J gene is TRBJ1-1, the V gene TRBV30; D gene ambiguous. V lost 0 bases to trimming and J lost 6 bases, with 5 bases between them. Per the germline V gene, CDR1 is GTSNPN and CDR2 is SVGIG (reference sequence). The CDR3 loop spans 11 amino acids. CDR3 amino acids: CAWSVGSEAFF. For the CDR3, the DNA is TGTGCCTGGAGTGTAGGGTCTGAAGCTTTCTTT.

V is TRBV30 and J is TRBJ1-3; 8 bases fit TRBD1. The germline CDR1 and CDR2 sequences are GTSNPN and SVGIG (reference sequence). V was pared by 0 bases and J by 0 bases, with 4 bases of the junction left unmatched. CDR3 length: 16 residues. In DNA, the CDR3 is TGTGCCTGGAGTGTACTGGGGACAGGCTCTGGAAACACCATATATTTT. It yields the protein CAWSVLGTGSGNTIYF.

The rearrangement joins TRBV28 to TRBJ1-5; D is ambiguous. This CDR3 comprises 15 residues. CDR1 and CDR2 (germline): MDHEN, SYDVKM. V lost 5 bases and J 1 base, leaving 12 bases between the germline ends. The CDR3 protein is CASSEVNRSNQPQHF. The CDR3 nucleotides read TGTGCCAGCAGTGAGGTTAATAGGAGCAATCAGCCCCAGCATTTT.

V and J are TRBV6-5 and TRBJ1-5; 8 bases fit TRBD1. V lost 6 bases, J lost 1 base, and 2 bases stayed unmatched. CDR3 length: 14 amino acids. In germline, CDR1 is MNHEY, CDR2 SVGAGI. The CDR3, as DNA: TGTGCCAGCAGCCGGACAGGGAGCAATCAGCCCCAGCATTTT. The encoded protein is CASSRTGSNQPQHF.

The chain recombines TRBV6-6 with TRBJ2-1; 7 bases are shared with TRBD1. V was clipped by 6 bases and J by 8 bases; unmatched bases: 7. CDR3 size: 13 residues. Germline V lookup: CDR1 MNHNY, CDR2 SVGAGI (reference sequence). The CDR3 protein is CASSDRQGYEQFF. Here the CDR3 DNA reads TGTGCCAGCAGCGACCGACAGGGCTATGAGCAGTTCTTC.